This T cell receptor beta chain derives from a study of cytomegalovirus exposure and HLA in healthy donors. About the research overall: A previous analysis identified around 120 million unique TCR beta sequences derived from roughly 180 million T cells.

The germline V gene has CDR1 MGHRA and CDR2 YSYEKL. V was shortened by 1 base and J by 3 bases, with 10 bases between the two germline ends. The CDR3 runs 15 residues. This clone has only a few counts. Its antigen remains unknown. The PCR contained 60 Vbeta and 13 Jbeta primers. Here immunoSEQ multiplex PCR was the method, and the copy in TCRdb shows in-frame clones only, minus some. This sample has about 130,000 clones; 84% occur once, and the top ten carry less than 3.5%. Study-wide findings and caveats: An apparent linkage of common viral pathogens to several of the most significant clusters emerged in a later analysis. Later work found most CMV-associated TCR beta chains apparently HLA-restricted. Analyzed later, association rates of TCRs varied across HLA loci, with DRB1 most and HLA-C fewest.

The chain uses TRBV4-1 and TRBJ1-5; D unclear. The TCR was taken from a man aged 45-60 years in good health and CMV-seronegative. Input material: PBMCs. The CDR3 region is CASSQGHALNQPQHF. The DNA of the CDR3 is TGCGCCAGCAGCCAAGGACATGCCCTCAATCAGCCCCAGCATTTT.